The clone carrying this TCR beta chain has just a few counts. Distinct nucleotide sequences in the sample also encode this CDR3. Extraction of RNA preceded its reverse transcription into cDNA, which served as the sequencing template. TCRdb's table, derived via immunoSEQ multiplex PCR, lists solely in-frame clones and lacks some. The data show more than 200,000 clones, less than 45% seen once. The sample belongs to a study of CD8+ T cells in alopecia areata. Sample treatment: oral pan-JAK inhibitor, 5-10 mg twice daily. This CDR3 contains 13 residues. The V end was cut by 4 bases, the J end by 4 bases, with 10 bases between. Germline V CDR1 and CDR2: SGHTA, FQGNSA.

The rearrangement uses TRBV7-2 and TRBJ2-5; D is undetermined. This clonotype was obtained from a human donor with alopecia areata. Sequencing used CD4+ T cells sorted from blood, obtained at approximately week 36, from a patient treated with tofacitinib. Here the CDR3 reads CASSSPGRETQYF. DNA for the CDR3: TGTGCCAGCAGCTCCCCGGGCCGAGAGACCCAGTACTTC.